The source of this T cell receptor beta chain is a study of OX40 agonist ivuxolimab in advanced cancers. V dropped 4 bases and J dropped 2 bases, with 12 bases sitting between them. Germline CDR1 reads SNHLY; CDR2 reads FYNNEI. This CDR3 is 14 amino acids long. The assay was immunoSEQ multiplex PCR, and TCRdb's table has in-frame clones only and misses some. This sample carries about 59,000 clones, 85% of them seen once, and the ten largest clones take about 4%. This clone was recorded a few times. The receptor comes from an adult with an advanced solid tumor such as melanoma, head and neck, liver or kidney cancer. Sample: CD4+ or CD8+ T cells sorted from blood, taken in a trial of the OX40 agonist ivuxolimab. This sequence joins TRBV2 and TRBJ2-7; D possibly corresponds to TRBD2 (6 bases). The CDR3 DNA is TGTGCCAGCAGTGTAGCGGAGGGGCCCTACGAGCAGTACTTC. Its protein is CASSVAEGPYEQYF.